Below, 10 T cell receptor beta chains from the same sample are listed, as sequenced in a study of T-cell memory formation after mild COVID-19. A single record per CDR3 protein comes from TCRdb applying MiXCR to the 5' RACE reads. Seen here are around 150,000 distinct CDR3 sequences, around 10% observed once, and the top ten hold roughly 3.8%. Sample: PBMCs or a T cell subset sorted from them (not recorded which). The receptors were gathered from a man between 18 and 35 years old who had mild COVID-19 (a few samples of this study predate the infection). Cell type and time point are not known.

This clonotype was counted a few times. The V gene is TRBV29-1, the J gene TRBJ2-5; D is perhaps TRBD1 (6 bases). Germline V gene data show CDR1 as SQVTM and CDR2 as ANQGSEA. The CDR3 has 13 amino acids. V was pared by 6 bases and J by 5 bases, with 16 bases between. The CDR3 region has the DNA TGCAGCGTGGCTACAGGGAATTGGGAGACCCAGTACTTC. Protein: CSVATGNWETQYF.

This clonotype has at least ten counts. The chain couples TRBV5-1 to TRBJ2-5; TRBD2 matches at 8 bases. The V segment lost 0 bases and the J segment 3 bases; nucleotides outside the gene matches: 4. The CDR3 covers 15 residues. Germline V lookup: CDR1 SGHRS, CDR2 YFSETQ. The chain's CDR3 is CASSLGTAGEETQYF. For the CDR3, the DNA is TGCGCCAGCAGCTTGGGGACAGCGGGGGAAGAGACCCAGTACTTC.

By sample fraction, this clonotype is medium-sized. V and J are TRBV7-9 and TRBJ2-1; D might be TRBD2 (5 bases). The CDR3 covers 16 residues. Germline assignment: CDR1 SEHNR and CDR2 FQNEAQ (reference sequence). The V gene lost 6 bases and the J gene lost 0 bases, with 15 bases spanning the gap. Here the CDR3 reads CASRAYGDPSYNEQFF. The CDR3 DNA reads TGTGCCAGCAGGGCCTACGGGGATCCCTCCTACAATGAGCAGTTCTTC.

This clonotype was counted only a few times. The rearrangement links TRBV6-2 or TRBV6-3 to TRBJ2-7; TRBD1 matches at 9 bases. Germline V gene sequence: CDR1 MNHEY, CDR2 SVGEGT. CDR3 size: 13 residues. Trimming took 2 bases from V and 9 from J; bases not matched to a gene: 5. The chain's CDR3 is CASSYPGQGGQYV. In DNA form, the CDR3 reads TGTGCCAGCAGTTACCCGGGACAGGGAGGGCAGTACGTC.

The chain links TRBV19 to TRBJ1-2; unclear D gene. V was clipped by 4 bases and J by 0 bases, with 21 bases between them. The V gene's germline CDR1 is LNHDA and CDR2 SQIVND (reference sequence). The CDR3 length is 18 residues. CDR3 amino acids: CASSKRWGEAGPNYGYTF. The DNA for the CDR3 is TGTGCCAGTAGTAAACGTTGGGGAGAAGCTGGACCTAACTATGGCTACACCTTC.

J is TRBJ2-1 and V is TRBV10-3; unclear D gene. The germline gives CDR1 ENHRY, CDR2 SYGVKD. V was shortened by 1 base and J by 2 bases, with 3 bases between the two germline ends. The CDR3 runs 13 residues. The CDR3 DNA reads TGTGCCATCAGTGAGTGGCCCTACAATGAGCAGTTCTTC. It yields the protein CAISEWPYNEQFF.

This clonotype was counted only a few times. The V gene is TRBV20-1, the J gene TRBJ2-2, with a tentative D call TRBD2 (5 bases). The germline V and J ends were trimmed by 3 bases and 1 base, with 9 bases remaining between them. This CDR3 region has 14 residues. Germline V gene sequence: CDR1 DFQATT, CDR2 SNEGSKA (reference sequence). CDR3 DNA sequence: TGCAGTGCTAGTTCTGGGAGGAACACCGGGGAGCTGTTTTTT. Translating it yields CSASSGRNTGELFF.

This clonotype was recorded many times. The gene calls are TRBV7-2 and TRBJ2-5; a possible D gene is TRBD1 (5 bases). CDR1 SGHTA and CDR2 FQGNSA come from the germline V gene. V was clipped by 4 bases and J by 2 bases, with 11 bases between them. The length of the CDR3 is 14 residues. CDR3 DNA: TGTGCCAGCAGCTATGGACGGACACAAGAGACCCAGTACTTC. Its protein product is CASSYGRTQETQYF.

The CDR3 is CASSVTPHGYGYTF. CDR3 sequence (DNA): TGTGCCAGCAGCGTGACACCGCATGGTTACGGCTACACCTTC. This sequence joins TRBV9 and TRBJ1-2, with D hard to call. The CDR3 extends over 14 amino acids. Germline assignment: CDR1 SGDLS and CDR2 YYNGEE. Trimming cost V 2 bases and J 8 bases, with 16 bases left between them.

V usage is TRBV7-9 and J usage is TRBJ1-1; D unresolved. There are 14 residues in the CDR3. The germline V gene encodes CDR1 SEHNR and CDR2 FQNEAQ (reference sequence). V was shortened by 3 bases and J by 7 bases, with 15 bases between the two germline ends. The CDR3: CASSLGSGRDEAFF. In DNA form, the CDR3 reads TGTGCCAGCAGCTTGGGTTCCGGTAGGGATGAAGCTTTCTTT.